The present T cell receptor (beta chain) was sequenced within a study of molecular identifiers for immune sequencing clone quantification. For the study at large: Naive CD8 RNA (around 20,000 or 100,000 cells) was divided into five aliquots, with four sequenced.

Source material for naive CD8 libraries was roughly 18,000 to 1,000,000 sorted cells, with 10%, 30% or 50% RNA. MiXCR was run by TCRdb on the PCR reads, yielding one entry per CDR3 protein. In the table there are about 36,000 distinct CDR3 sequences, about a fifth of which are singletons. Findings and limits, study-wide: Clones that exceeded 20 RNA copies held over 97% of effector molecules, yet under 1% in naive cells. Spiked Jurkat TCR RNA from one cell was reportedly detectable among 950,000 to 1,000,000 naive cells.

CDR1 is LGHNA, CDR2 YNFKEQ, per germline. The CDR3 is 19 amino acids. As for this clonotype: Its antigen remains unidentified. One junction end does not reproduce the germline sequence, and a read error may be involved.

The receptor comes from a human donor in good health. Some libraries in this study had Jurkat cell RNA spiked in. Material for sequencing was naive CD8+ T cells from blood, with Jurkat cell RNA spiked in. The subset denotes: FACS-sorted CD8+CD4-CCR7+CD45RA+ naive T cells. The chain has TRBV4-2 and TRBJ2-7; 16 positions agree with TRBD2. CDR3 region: CASGQEGPGLAGGIYEQYF. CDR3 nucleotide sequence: TGTGCCAGCGGCCAAGAAGGCCCGGGACTAGCGGGAGGGATCTACGAGCAGTACTTC.